The entry below gives a single T cell receptor (beta chain) sequence along with its context. In the study's own analysis: Estimated nucleated cell counts came from reference gene primer amplification. Sequencing used immunoSEQ multiplex PCR; TCRdb keeps in-frame clones, though not all of them. That table gives V, J and clone size, and the DNA gave D and trimming. The sample contains about 78,000 clones, around 90% of which appear only once. This specimen belongs to a study of blood T cell repertoires in COVID-19. V was shortened by 8 bases and J by 10 bases, with 12 bases between the two germline ends. Germline V gene lookup returns CDR1 MNHEY and CDR2 SMNVEV (reference sequence). The CDR3 spans 12 residues.

The genes are TRBV27 and TRBJ1-6; D is possibly TRBD1 (5 bases). This receptor was obtained from a woman over 75 with active or convalescent COVID-19. The sequenced material came from peripheral blood. The CDR3 nucleotides read TGTGCCAGCCACGGGAGGGGATCACCCCTCCACTTT. Its translation is CASHGRGSPLHF.